These 29 T cell receptor beta chains came from one sample sequenced in a study of blood T cell repertoires in COVID-19. Data came from immunoSEQ multiplex PCR; TCRdb stores just in-frame clones and leaves some out. This table has a few hundred thousand clones, around three quarters appearing once. Input material: peripheral blood. These receptors were obtained from a woman between 65 and 79 years old with acute or convalescent COVID-19.

The CDR3 coding sequence is TGTGCCAGCAGCCAGGGGGGAATCACTGAAGCTTTCTTT. Protein product: CASSQGGITEAFF. The chain employs TRBV3-1 (or the pseudogene TRBV3-2) and TRBJ1-1; D possibly corresponds to TRBD1 (5 bases). The ends were cut back, 3 bases at V and 4 bases at J, with 9 bases in the middle. Germline V gives CDR1 LGHDT, CDR2 YNNKEL (reference sequence). The CDR3 spans 13 residues.

This chain uses TRBV20-1 with TRBJ2-7; 7 bases align to TRBD1. The V gene end was trimmed by 3 bases and the J gene end by 4 bases; junction bases not matched to a gene: 6. The length of the CDR3 is 13 residues. Germline CDR1 is DFQATT and CDR2 is SNEGSKA (reference sequence). CDR3 sequence (DNA): TGCAGTGCTAGTCCAGGGGGTATTTACGAGCAGTACTTC. This sequence encodes CSASPGGIYEQYF.

The rearrangement uses TRBV7-8 and TRBJ1-2; possible D gene TRBD1, 6 bases. Germline loops: CDR1 SGHVS, CDR2 FQNEAQ. Trimming took off 4 bases at V and 8 bases at J, with 14 bases between the two ends. The CDR3 has 13 amino acids. In DNA, the CDR3 is TGTGCCAGCAGCTCCGGACAGCTGGAAGGCTACACCTTC. This codes for CASSSGQLEGYTF. Supplemented by reference TRBV7-8 and TRBJ1-2, the full variable domain reads GAGVSQSPRYKVAKRGQDVALRCDPISGHVSLFWYQQALGQGPEFLTYFQNEAQLDKSGLPSDRFFAERPEGSVSTLKIQRTQQEDSAVYLCASSSGQLEGYTFGSGTRLTVV.

Note on this clone: The DNA is left out, because the CDR3 cannot be placed on it with certainty; the CDR3 is given as TCRdb lists it. This rearrangement joins TRBV29-1 to TRBJ2-2; TRBD2 is the table's D call, not checked against the DNA. CDR1 SQVTM and CDR2 ANQGSEA come from the germline V gene. The CDR3 length equals 13 residues, ends included. The CDR3 spells CSVVASGTQRVFF.

The chain couples TRBV7-2 to TRBJ1-6, with 7 nucleotides matching TRBD1. In germline, CDR1 is SGHTA, CDR2 FQGNSA. The ends lost 5 bases at V and 5 bases at J; junction bases unmatched: 3. CDR3 length equals 14 residues. The CDR3 bases are TGTGCCAGCAGCCCACAGGGGAATAATTCACCCCTCCACTTT. This gives the protein CASSPQGNNSPLHF.

The chain carries TRBV6-5 and TRBJ2-5, with TRBD1 matching 7 bases. Trimming at V came to 6 bases and at J to 3 bases, leaving 7 bases not matched to a gene. The CDR3 is 14 amino acids. The germline V gene has CDR1 MNHEY and CDR2 SVGAGI. CDR3 in DNA: TGTGCCAGCAGCCTAGGGACAGTTAAAGAGACCCAGTACTTC. This sequence encodes CASSLGTVKETQYF.

The V and J genes are TRBV7-2 and TRBJ2-2; 7 bases match TRBD2. CDR3 length equals 15 residues. V gave up 5 bases and J gave up 1 base; unmatched junction bases: 4. Germline V gene data show CDR1 as SGHTA and CDR2 as FQGNSA. This chain's CDR3 is CASSRTRGNTGELFF. In DNA, the CDR3 is TGTGCCAGCAGCCGGACTAGAGGGAACACCGGGGAGCTGTTTTTT.

V gene TRBV7-2 combines with J gene TRBJ2-5; 8 nucleotides match TRBD2. This CDR3 has 14 residues. Unmatched junction bases numbered 9, after V lost 7 bases and J lost 5 bases. Looked up from germline, CDR1 is SGHTA and CDR2 is FQGNSA. CDR3 in amino acids: CASTSGGGPETQYF. The CDR3 nucleotides read TGTGCCAGCACCTCCGGGGGGGGGCCGGAGACCCAGTACTTC.

The rearrangement joins TRBV7-2 to TRBJ2-1; D possibly corresponds to TRBD1 (6 bases). The germline CDR1 and CDR2 sequences are SGHTA and FQGNSA. V lost 5 bases and J 4 bases, leaving 9 bases between the germline ends. The CDR3 runs to 13 residues. CDR3 region: CASSADRYNEQFF. CDR3 coding DNA: TGTGCCAGCAGCGCGGACAGATACAATGAGCAGTTCTTC.

The CDR3, as DNA: TGTGCCAGCCAAGGCGGGGGGTCGAGTCAGCCCCAGCATTTT. Translated, it gives CASQGGGSSQPQHF. The chain joins TRBV2 to TRBJ1-5, with D perhaps TRBD1 (5 bases). Per the germline V gene, CDR1 is SNHLY and CDR2 is FYNNEI. The germline V and J ends were trimmed by 8 bases and 6 bases, with 17 bases remaining between them. CDR3 length: 14 amino acids.

The chain couples TRBV27 to TRBJ2-6; 7 nucleotides line up with TRBD1. The V segment lost 5 bases and the J segment 1 base; nucleotides outside the gene matches: 2. The V gene's germline CDR1 is MNHEY and CDR2 SMNVEV (reference sequence). The length of the CDR3 is 15 residues. CDR3 sequence: CASSLRGSGANVLTF. CDR3 bases: TGTGCCAGCAGTCTCAGGGGGTCTGGGGCCAACGTCCTGACTTTC.

The rearrangement uses TRBV5-1 and TRBJ2-1; the match to TRBD2 covers 12 bases. There are 17 residues in the CDR3. Losses at the gene ends were 6 bases for V and 10 bases for J; bases not matched to a gene: 17. Germline CDR1 SGHRS, CDR2 YFSETQ. DNA for the CDR3: TGCGCCAGCACCCGGGGGCTAGCGGGGGGGCCTATCGAAGAGCAGTTCTTC. It is translated as CASTRGLAGGPIEEQFF.

This sequence joins TRBV3-1 (or the pseudogene TRBV3-2) and TRBJ1-2; 9 nucleotides match TRBD1. Trimming at V came to 1 base and at J to 5 bases, leaving 5 bases not matched to a gene. The germline V gene has CDR1 LGHDT and CDR2 YNNKEL (reference sequence). The CDR3 extends over 15 amino acids. The CDR3 protein is CASSQVGTGRYGYTF. The CDR3 region has the DNA TGTGCCAGCAGCCAAGTTGGGACAGGGAGGTATGGCTACACCTTC.

J is TRBJ2-1 and V is TRBV6-5, with a weak D call TRBD1 (5 bases). The CDR3 is made up of 16 amino acids. The germline CDR1 and CDR2 sequences are MNHEY and SVGAGI. V lost 0 bases and J lost 9, with 18 bases in between. Here the CDR3 reads CASSYSVPGSDGEQFF. CDR3 nucleotide sequence: TGTGCCAGCAGTTACTCGGTCCCAGGGTCAGACGGTGAGCAGTTCTTC.

This sequence joins TRBV7-9 and TRBJ1-4, with D unresolved. Germline V lookup: CDR1 SEHNR, CDR2 FQNEAQ (reference sequence). V was cut by 5 bases and J by 10 bases, with 17 bases left in between. CDR3 size: 14 residues. The CDR3 protein is CASSLPPASGKLFF. The CDR3 nucleotides are TGTGCCAGCAGCCTTCCCCCTGCCTCGGGAAAACTGTTTTTT.

The chain is built from TRBV2 and TRBJ2-6; the match to TRBD1 covers 7 bases. The CDR3 has 18 residues. The J segment lost 4 bases and the V segment lost 1 base, leaving 10 bases of the junction unmatched. Germline V CDR1 and CDR2: SNHLY, FYNNEI. CDR3 DNA: TGTGCCAGCAGTGAAGACAGGGGTGTTTCTCTGGGGGCCAACGTCCTGACTTTC. Its translation: CASSEDRGVSLGANVLTF.

The chain couples TRBV7-2 to TRBJ2-1; TRBD2 aligns across 9 bases. Trimming cost V 5 bases and J 6 bases; bases outside gene matches: 11. The CDR3 runs 16 residues. From germline, CDR1 is SGHTA and CDR2 FQGNSA. CDR3: CASSLVGGLARNEQFF. The CDR3 DNA follows: TGTGCCAGCAGCCTAGTAGGGGGACTAGCCCGCAATGAGCAGTTCTTC.

This chain links TRBV12-3 or TRBV12-4 with TRBJ2-3; 7 bases agree with TRBD2. V lost 7 bases, J lost 4 bases, and 5 bases stayed unmatched. The CDR3 contains 13 residues. For the CDR3, the DNA is TGTGCCAGCATTCGGGGGGAGGCAGATACGCAGTATTTT. Translation gives CASIRGEADTQYF.

The chain employs TRBV3-1 (or the pseudogene TRBV3-2) and TRBJ1-2; 7 positions agree with TRBD1. The CDR3 extends over 14 amino acids. After removal of 4 bases from V and 4 bases from J, the junction contained 6 bases not matched to a gene. CDR1 LGHDT and CDR2 YNNKEL come from the germline V gene (reference sequence). This CDR3 is CASSPRQGFYGYTF. CDR3 sequence (DNA): TGTGCCAGCAGCCCGAGACAGGGCTTCTATGGCTACACCTTC.

The CDR3 spells CATSDSAGTGFYNEQFF. The CDR3 nucleotides are TGTGCCACCAGTGATTCCGCCGGGACAGGGTTTTACAATGAGCAGTTCTTC. V and J are TRBV24-1 and TRBJ2-1, with 9 bases that match TRBD1. Germline V gene lookup returns CDR1 KGHDR and CDR2 SFDVKD. The J segment lost 4 bases and the V segment lost 2 bases, leaving 8 bases of the junction unmatched. This CDR3 has 17 residues.

The chain employs TRBV7-3 and TRBJ2-5, with 7 bases that match TRBD2. J was trimmed by 7 bases and V by 2 bases; bases with no gene match: 4. CDR3 length: 13 residues. Germline V gene data show CDR1 as SGHTA and CDR2 as FQGTGA. The CDR3 loop is CASSLDGEGTQYF. The CDR3 DNA sequence: TGTGCCAGCAGCTTAGACGGGGAGGGGACCCAGTACTTC.

This chain connects TRBV2 to TRBJ2-7; maybe TRBD1 (5 bases). CDR1 and CDR2 from the germline V gene are SNHLY and FYNNEI. With 7 bases removed from V and 1 base from J, the gap between germline ends came to 14 bases. The CDR3 has 14 amino acids. In DNA form, the CDR3 reads TGTGCCAGCATGAAGACAGAGGTTTCCTACGAGCAGTACTTC. Residues: CASMKTEVSYEQYF. The entire variable domain, with the rest obtained from reference TRBV2 and TRBJ2-7, is as follows: EPEVTQTPSHQVTQMGQEVILRCVPISNHLYFYWYRQILGQKVEFLVSFYNNEISEKSEIFDDQFSVERPDGSNFTLKIRSTKLEDSAMYFCASMKTEVSYEQYFGPGTRLTVT.

This sequence joins TRBV28 and TRBJ2-5, with 9 bases identical to TRBD2. Trimming at V came to 6 bases and at J to 6 bases, leaving 11 bases not matched to a gene. The CDR3 is 15 amino acids. CDR1 MDHEN and CDR2 SYDVKM come from the germline V gene. The CDR3 nucleotides are TGTGCCAGCAGGCGTAGCGGGGGAGATATAAAGACCCAGTACTTC. It encodes CASRRSGGDIKTQYF.

V usage is TRBV9 and J usage is TRBJ2-1, with 10 bases that match TRBD2. The germline CDR1 and CDR2 sequences are SGDLS and YYNGEE. CDR3 length: 13 amino acids. The V and J ends lost 6 bases and 8 bases, in that order; junction bases with no gene match: 5. The DNA of the CDR3 is TGTGCCAGCACAGCGGGGGGGAAGGATGAGCAGTTCTTC. This encodes CASTAGGKDEQFF.

DNA of the CDR3: TGTGCTAGTGCCCTTGAAAGAGGACAACAGTACTTC. This gives the protein CASALERGQQYF. The chain uses TRBV12-5 and TRBJ2-5, with D possibly TRBD1 on 5 matching bases. V was trimmed by 7 bases and J by 11 bases, leaving 17 bases between them. The germline CDR1 and CDR2 sequences are LGHNT and FRNRAP. The CDR3 has 12 residues.

V and J are TRBV2 and TRBJ2-7, with 10 bases identical to TRBD2. Per the germline V gene, CDR1 is SNHLY and CDR2 is FYNNEI. With 3 bases clipped from V and 12 bases from J, the junction kept 14 bases outside the gene matches. This CDR3 comprises 15 residues. The CDR3 region has the DNA TGTGCCAGCAGTGATATTCGGGCTAGCGGGGGTCGTAGGTACTTC. Translating gives CASSDIRASGGRRYF.

The V and J genes are TRBV10-2 and TRBJ2-1, with 10 bases identical to TRBD2. Germline CDR1 reads WSHSY; CDR2 reads SAAADI. V was pared by 3 bases and J by 7 bases, with 9 bases of the junction left unmatched. This CDR3 spans 16 amino acids. CDR3 residues: CASSDGGLAVKNEQFF. The CDR3 region has the DNA TGCGCCAGCAGTGACGGCGGACTAGCGGTGAAGAATGAGCAGTTCTTC.

Note on this clone: The same CDR3 also results from other DNA sequences found in this sample. The chain uses TRBV5-1 and TRBJ2-5, with 8 bases identical to TRBD2. This CDR3 has 14 residues. J gave up 4 bases and V 1 base, and 3 bases lay outside the gene matches. Germline CDR1 and CDR2: SGHRS and YFSETQ. CDR3 loop: CASSLPGGRETQYF. CDR3 bases: TGCGCCAGCAGCTTGCCGGGGGGGCGAGAGACCCAGTACTTC.

This clone has more than one count but fewer than ten. The J gene is TRBJ1-2, the V gene TRBV5-1; 9 nucleotides agree with TRBD1. Germline assignment: CDR1 SGHRS and CDR2 YFSETQ. This CDR3 is built from 15 residues. V gave up 4 bases and J gave up 3 bases; unmatched junction bases: 7. The CDR3 is CASSQGQGLDYGYTF. CDR3 coding DNA: TGCGCCAGCAGCCAGGGACAGGGTCTAGACTATGGCTACACCTTC.